A single sample is the source of the 13 T cell receptor beta chains below, sequenced in a study of CD8 T cells in Susac syndrome. Random hexamers served to reverse transcribe roughly 0.5 to 1 ug RNA. TCRdb redid the calling of the immunoSEQ multiplex PCR reads with MiXCR, one entry per CDR3 protein. The sample lists about 140,000 distinct CDR3 sequences, 95% occurring once. Sequenced input: CD4+ T cells from PBMCs. The receptors here all came from a human donor with Susac syndrome.

V is TRBV2 and J is TRBJ2-7; perhaps D is TRBD1 or TRBD2 (6 bases each). The CDR3 runs 15 residues. The germline V gene has CDR1 SNHLY and CDR2 FYNNEI. Trimming stripped 2 bases from V and 4 bases from J, with 15 bases between. In DNA form, the CDR3 reads TGTGCCAGCAGTGAAAGGGGGGCGTCCTGGTACGAGCAGTACTTC. Its translation: CASSERGASWYEQYF.

J is TRBJ2-5 and V is TRBV6-5; 7 positions agree with TRBD2. This CDR3 spans 14 amino acids. J lost 2 bases, V lost 4 bases, and 4 bases had no gene match. Germline CDR1 and CDR2: MNHEY and SVGAGI. CDR3 loop: CASSSTSDQETQYF. Here the CDR3 DNA reads TGTGCCAGCAGTTCCACTAGCGATCAAGAGACCCAGTACTTC.

The genes are TRBV7-2 and TRBJ2-1; D is undetermined. The V end lost 1 base, the J end lost 1 base, and 5 bases lay between the germline ends. The CDR3 loop spans 14 amino acids. Germline CDR1 and CDR2: SGHTA and FQGNSA. The chain's CDR3 is CASSLGPSYNEQFF. CDR3 DNA sequence: TGTGCCAGCAGCTTAGGGCCGTCCTACAATGAGCAGTTCTTC.

The J gene is TRBJ2-4, the V gene TRBV4-2; no firm D call. Germline V gene sequence: CDR1 LGHNA, CDR2 YNFKEQ. The length of the CDR3 is 14 residues. V was shortened by 4 bases and J by 1 base, with 8 bases between the two germline ends. The CDR3 reads CASSPHEAKNIQYF. The CDR3 DNA is TGTGCCAGCAGCCCCCACGAGGCCAAAAACATTCAGTACTTC.

V gene TRBV27 combines with J gene TRBJ2-7; D call uncertain. CDR1 and CDR2 from the germline V gene are MNHEY and SMNVEV (reference sequence). CDR3 length: 13 amino acids. Trimming took 5 bases from V and 4 from J, leaving 12 bases between them. CDR3 DNA sequence: TGTGCCAGCAGTCGCAACAGTCAATACGAGCAGTACTTC. Translation: CASSRNSQYEQYF.

The rearrangement uses TRBV12-3 or TRBV12-4 and TRBJ2-1; 8 bases are shared with TRBD2. V was pared by 0 bases and J by 6 bases, with 1 base of the junction left unmatched. The CDR3 is 14 residues long. CDR3 coding DNA: TGTGCCAGCAGTTTAGCGGGGACTAGCAATGAGCAGTTCTTC. Amino acids: CASSLAGTSNEQFF.

The chain is built from TRBV7-9 and TRBJ2-1; D tentatively fits TRBD1 or TRBD2 (5 bases each). CDR1 SEHNR and CDR2 FQNEAQ come from the germline V gene (reference sequence). V lost 2 bases and J 9 bases, leaving 14 bases between the germline ends. The CDR3 has 14 residues. CDR3 loop: CASSLLLGDGEQFF. DNA of the CDR3: TGTGCCAGCAGCTTATTATTAGGGGACGGTGAGCAGTTCTTC.

This rearrangement joins TRBV7-9 to TRBJ2-1, with TRBD2 matching 8 bases. CDR3 length: 16 amino acids. With 3 bases clipped from V and 7 bases from J, the junction kept 11 bases outside the gene matches. CDR1 is SEHNR, CDR2 FQNEAQ, per germline (reference sequence). The CDR3 sequence is CASSFGSGSTGNEQFF. The CDR3 DNA reads as TGTGCCAGCAGCTTTGGGAGCGGGAGTACGGGGAATGAGCAGTTCTTC.

Here the CDR3 reads CASSLVPGEQYF. The CDR3 nucleotides are TGTGCCAGCAGCTTAGTTCCCGGCGAGCAGTACTTC. The J gene is TRBJ2-7, the V gene TRBV7-2; D call uncertain. V shed 1 base and J shed 6 bases, with 7 bases lying between them. From germline, CDR1 is SGHTA and CDR2 FQGNSA. CDR3 length: 12 residues.

The rearrangement uses TRBV12-3 or TRBV12-4 and TRBJ2-1; 8 bases are shared with TRBD1. The CDR3 runs 15 residues. Trimming at V came to 7 bases and at J to 10 bases, leaving 15 bases not matched to a gene. CDR3 region: CASILQGAGVREQFF. CDR3 DNA: TGTGCCAGCATCCTCCAGGGGGCCGGGGTTAGGGAGCAGTTCTTC.

This clonotype has a single count. V gene TRBV27 combines with J gene TRBJ2-3; 8 bases match TRBD1. The CDR3 consists of 15 residues. CDR1 is MNHEY, CDR2 SMNVEV, per germline (reference sequence). V was clipped by 7 bases and J by 3 bases; unmatched bases: 9. CDR3 sequence: CASTTRDRGTDTQYF. Here the CDR3 DNA reads TGTGCCAGCACCACAAGAGACAGGGGAACAGATACGCAGTATTTT.

This rearrangement joins TRBV12-3 or TRBV12-4 to TRBJ1-5, with D uncertain. The CDR3 runs 16 residues. Between the trimmed V and J ends, which lost 1 base and 0 bases, there was a span of 10 bases. This chain's CDR3 is CASSLVAGFSNQPQHF. DNA of the CDR3: TGTGCCAGCAGTTTAGTGGCAGGTTTTAGCAATCAGCCCCAGCATTTT.

The V and J genes are TRBV25-1 and TRBJ2-1; TRBD1 aligns across 7 bases. The CDR3 consists of 16 residues. The V segment lost 2 bases and the J segment 10 bases; nucleotides outside the gene matches: 14. Germline CDR1 MGHDK, CDR2 SYGVNS. Written as DNA, the CDR3 is TGTGCCAGCAGTGAAGGCGGACAGGCTCCGGTTAGGGAGCAGTTCTTC. This translates into CASSEGGQAPVREQFF.